The 24 T cell receptor beta chains reported below all come from one sample, sequenced in a study of molecular identifiers for immune sequencing clone quantification. One entry per CDR3 protein, called by TCRdb with MiXCR from the PCR reads. The sample carries more than 550,000 distinct CDR3 sequences, over 25% recorded once. Sequenced material: naive CD8+ T cells from blood, with Jurkat cell RNA spiked in. Subset: FACS-sorted CD8+CD4-CCR7+CD45RA+ naive T cells. These receptors were collected from a human donor in good health. Some libraries in this study had Jurkat cell RNA spiked in.

Regarding this clonotype: At one end, the junction sequence differs from germline, possibly due to a read error. This sequence joins TRBV27 and TRBJ2-7; weak D call: TRBD1 (6 bases). The CDR3 runs 14 residues. Germline V lookup: CDR1 MNHEY, CDR2 SMNVEV (reference sequence). Here the CDR3 reads CACSKQGPSGEQYF. The CDR3, as DNA: TGTGCCTGCAGTAAACAGGGCCCCTCTGGCGAGCAGTACTTC.

Many counts were recorded for this clonotype. The chain joins TRBV7-9 to TRBJ2-3; possible D gene TRBD2, 5 bases. This CDR3 comprises 15 residues. Trimming took off 4 bases at V and 2 bases at J, with 13 bases between the two ends. Germline V gene sequence: CDR1 SEHNR, CDR2 FQNEAQ (reference sequence). CDR3 DNA: TGTGCCAGCAGCTGGCTCAGCGGTCCCACAGATACGCAGTATTTT. This codes for CASSWLSGPTDTQYF. The full variable domain, its missing parts supplied by reference TRBV7-9 and TRBJ2-3, is DTGVSQNPRHKITKRGQNVTFRCDPISEHNRLYWYRQTLGQGPEFLTYFQNEAQLEKSRLLSDRFSAERPKGSFSTLEIQRTEQGDSAMYLCASSWLSGPTDTQYFGPGTRLTVL.

This chain connects TRBV6-1 to TRBJ2-1; 8 bases are a match to TRBD2. V dropped 3 bases and J dropped 7; count of bases not matched to a gene: 5. This CDR3 region has 14 residues. The germline V gene has CDR1 MNHNS and CDR2 SASEGT. The CDR3 reads CASSEAGGPNEQFF. For the CDR3, the DNA is TGTGCCAGCAGTGAGGCGGGAGGCCCGAATGAGCAGTTCTTC.

This chain joins TRBV9 and TRBJ2-6, with 9 bases matching TRBD1. This CDR3 is 17 amino acids long. The V segment lost 4 bases and the J segment 1 base; nucleotides outside the gene matches: 6. In germline, CDR1 is SGDLS, CDR2 YYNGEE. CDR3: CASSPTGGGSGANVLTF. CDR3 coding DNA: TGTGCCAGCAGCCCGACAGGGGGTGGATCTGGGGCCAACGTCCTGACTTTC.

This chain connects TRBV7-8 to TRBJ1-1; 8 bases match TRBD1. Germline loops: CDR1 SGHVS, CDR2 FQNEAQ. This CDR3 region has 14 residues. With 5 bases clipped from V and 6 bases from J, the junction kept 8 bases outside the gene matches. The CDR3 protein is CASSPRTGFAEAFF. The CDR3 DNA reads TGTGCCAGCAGCCCTAGGACAGGGTTCGCTGAAGCTTTCTTT.

This clonotype was recorded a few times. This chain connects TRBV6-1 to TRBJ1-1, with 8 positions matching TRBD1. Germline CDR1 is MNHNS and CDR2 is SASEGT. The V gene end was trimmed by 3 bases and the J gene end by 6 bases; junction bases not matched to a gene: 6. CDR3 length equals 14 residues. The CDR3 reads CASSDLRQGSEAFF. The CDR3 bases are TGTGCCAGCAGTGATCTGAGACAGGGGTCTGAAGCTTTCTTT.

This clonotype was recorded a few times. V and J are TRBV7-6 and TRBJ1-1; D possibly corresponds to TRBD1 (5 bases). The CDR3 is 14 residues long. Trimming shortened V by 8 bases and J by 0 bases, and 13 bases separated the two germline ends. Germline CDR1 and CDR2: SGHVS and FNYEAQ. The CDR3 reads CASPKTVMNTEAFF. In DNA form, the CDR3 reads TGTGCCAGCCCCAAGACAGTTATGAACACTGAAGCTTTCTTT. The full variable domain, completed using reference TRBV7-6 and TRBJ1-1, is GAGVSQSPRYKVTKRGQDVALRCDPISGHVSLYWYRQALGQGPEFLTYFNYEAQQDKSGLPNDRFSAERPEGSISTLTIQRTEQRDSAMYRCASPKTVMNTEAFFGQGTRLTVV.

This clonotype came up a few times. This chain uses TRBV5-8 with TRBJ1-1; TRBD1 might be the D (6 bases). The V gene lost 5 bases and the J gene lost 4 bases, with 15 bases spanning the gap. CDR1 SGHTS and CDR2 YDEGEE come from the germline V gene. The CDR3 runs 14 residues. In nucleotides, the CDR3 is TGTGCCAGCAGTTTCGCTGGGGGGGCCACTGAAGCTTTCTTT. Residues: CASSFAGGATEAFF.

This clonotype occurred a few times. This chain joins TRBV14 and TRBJ2-1; 8 bases agree with TRBD2. The junction had 9 bases not matched to a gene; V was cut back by 4 bases and J by 4 bases. The length of the CDR3 is 16 residues. The V gene's germline CDR1 is SGHDN and CDR2 FVKESK. The CDR3 loop reads CASSPTRTSFYNEQFF. CDR3 DNA sequence: TGTGCCAGCAGCCCAACCCGGACTAGCTTTTACAATGAGCAGTTCTTC.

V and J are TRBV7-9 and TRBJ2-1; TRBD2 matches 7 bases. This CDR3 spans 15 amino acids. The germline V gene encodes CDR1 SEHNR and CDR2 FQNEAQ (reference sequence). J gave up 7 bases and V 4 bases, and 10 bases lay outside the gene matches. The chain's CDR3 is CASSSGLESRNEQFF. For the CDR3, the DNA is TGTGCCAGCAGCTCTGGACTAGAATCTAGAAATGAGCAGTTCTTC.

On this clonotype itself: A read error may be the cause here, since a much bigger clone is one base away. The chain carries TRBV28 and TRBJ2-7, with D maybe TRBD1 (5 bases). CDR3 length: 15 residues. V was pared by 5 bases and J by 3 bases, with 17 bases between. The germline gives CDR1 MDHEN, CDR2 SYDVKM. The CDR3 reads CASSRITTGNYEQYF. In nucleotides, the CDR3 is TGTGCCAGCAGTCGGATAACAACAGGAAACTACGAGCAGTACTTC.

In this sample, this clonotype turned up a few times. A clone one base away is much larger, so this may be a read error. The chain has TRBV5-6 and TRBJ2-7, with D unclear. V gave up 0 bases and J gave up 11 bases, with 15 bases separating them. There are 13 residues in the CDR3. Germline V gene data show CDR1 as SGHDT and CDR2 as YYEEEE. The CDR3 region is CASSLERRATEYF. CDR3 bases: TGTGCCAGCAGCTTGGAGAGACGGGCCACCGAGTACTTC.

This clonotype was observed at least ten times. The J gene is TRBJ2-3, the V gene TRBV4-3, with 10 nucleotides matching TRBD2. The germline gives CDR1 LGHNA, CDR2 YSLEER. The CDR3 covers 19 residues. J gave up 2 bases and V 0 bases, and 11 bases lay outside the gene matches. The CDR3 sequence is CASSQDGLPSGGHTDTQYF. As DNA, the CDR3 is TGCGCCAGCAGCCAAGATGGGTTGCCTAGCGGGGGCCACACAGATACGCAGTATTTT.

To note about this clonotype: A much larger clone is a single base away; this may be a read error. This sequence joins TRBV20-1 and TRBJ2-3, with a possible D match to TRBD2 (5 bases). This CDR3 region has 15 residues. V was trimmed by 3 bases and J by 5 bases, leaving 18 bases between them. The V gene's germline CDR1 is DFQATT and CDR2 SNEGSKA (reference sequence). The CDR3, as DNA: TGCAGTGCTAGCCACCTCACACGGGGTGGAGATACGCAGTATTTT. Encoded protein: CSASHLTRGGDTQYF.

This clonotype has a count of ten or more. The gene calls are TRBV7-6 and TRBJ2-7; 11 nucleotides match TRBD2. V trimming: 3 bases; J trimming: 3 bases; junction bases outside the gene matches: 13. The germline V gene encodes CDR1 SGHVS and CDR2 FNYEAQ. The CDR3 runs to 18 residues. In nucleotides, the CDR3 is TGTGCCAGCAGCTTTCCTTTAGCGGGAGGGTCCGACGACTACGAGCAGTACTTC. Translated, it gives CASSFPLAGGSDDYEQYF.

V and J are TRBV11-2 and TRBJ2-7; D remains unclear. V was trimmed by 0 bases and J by 5 bases, leaving 8 bases between them. The germline V gene encodes CDR1 SGHAT and CDR2 FQNNGV. The CDR3 runs 13 residues. CDR3 DNA sequence: TGTGCCAGCAGCTTAGAAGTGGGCAACGAGCAGTACTTC. This translates into CASSLEVGNEQYF.

In this sample, this clonotype turned up many times. This sequence joins TRBV11-2 and TRBJ2-7; maybe TRBD2 (6 bases). Trimming cost V 4 bases and J 3 bases, with 13 bases left between them. Germline values: CDR1 SGHAT, CDR2 FQNNGV. The CDR3 spans 14 residues. The CDR3 DNA reads TGTGCCAGCAGCTCCCATTCCGGGGGCTACGAGCAGTACTTC. It yields the protein CASSSHSGGYEQYF.

This clonotype appeared a few times. A read error may be the cause here, since a much bigger clone is one base away. The rearrangement joins TRBV7-9 to TRBJ1-5; no clear D gene. The CDR3 runs 12 residues. Germline CDR1 reads SEHNR; CDR2 reads FQNEAQ (reference sequence). CDR3 protein: CACSSLAQPQHF. DNA for the CDR3: TGTGCCTGCAGCTCTCTAGCTCAGCCCCAGCATTTT.

This clonotype was counted a few times. V is TRBV27 and J is TRBJ2-7; D might be TRBD2 (6 bases). The CDR3 runs to 16 residues. Between the trimmed V and J ends, which lost 0 bases and 2 bases, there was a span of 14 bases. CDR1 MNHEY and CDR2 SMNVEV come from the germline V gene (reference sequence). CDR3 nucleotides: TGTGCCAGCAGTTTATCGATAGGAGGAGGGGCCTACGAGCAGTACTTC. This translates into CASSLSIGGGAYEQYF.

This clonotype occurred many times. The chain combines TRBV27 with TRBJ1-1; D possibly corresponds to TRBD1 (6 bases). The CDR3 consists of 17 residues. V gave up 2 bases and J gave up 0 bases, with 16 bases separating them. Germline CDR1 is MNHEY and CDR2 is SMNVEV (reference sequence). This CDR3 reads CASSLGDKPLMNTEAFF. The CDR3 bases are TGTGCCAGCAGTTTAGGGGACAAACCCTTAATGAACACTGAAGCTTTCTTT.

In its sample, this clonotype was seen many times. The gene calls are TRBV27 and TRBJ2-3; the match to TRBD2 covers 11 bases. Germline V gene data show CDR1 as MNHEY and CDR2 as SMNVEV (reference sequence). The CDR3 spans 15 residues. V lost 7 bases, J lost 2 bases, and 5 bases stayed unmatched. The CDR3 sequence is CASNLAGGLTDTQYF. CDR3 in DNA: TGTGCCAGCAACCTAGCGGGGGGTCTCACAGATACGCAGTATTTT.

This clonotype was observed at least ten times. Here the CDR3 reads CASSRATVANTGELFF. The CDR3 DNA reads as TGTGCCAGCAGTCGAGCAACAGTCGCGAACACCGGGGAGCTGTTTTTT. This sequence joins TRBV12-3 or TRBV12-4 and TRBJ2-2; D gene ambiguous. The germline V and J ends were trimmed by 5 bases and 0 bases, with 13 bases remaining between them. The CDR3 covers 16 residues.

The table lists this clonotype with a few counts. The chain has TRBV2 and TRBJ2-7, with 9 positions matching TRBD1. The CDR3 runs 13 residues. Germline CDR1 and CDR2: SNHLY and FYNNEI. Losses at the gene ends were 11 bases for V and 4 bases for J; bases not matched to a gene: 9. CDR3 sequence: CASHGDRVYEQYF. CDR3 coding DNA: TGTGCCTCTCATGGGGACAGGGTGTACGAGCAGTACTTC.

The V and J genes are TRBV20-1 and TRBJ2-1, with a weak D call TRBD2 (6 bases). Looked up from germline, CDR1 is DFQATT and CDR2 is SNEGSKA (reference sequence). The ends were cut back, 1 base at V and 0 bases at J, with 10 bases in the middle. The length of the CDR3 is 15 residues. The CDR3 spells CSARGIAASYNEQFF. The CDR3 bases are TGCAGTGCTAGAGGGATAGCGGCCTCCTACAATGAGCAGTTCTTC.